This is a list of T cell receptor beta chains from one sample in a study of control samples from healthy donors and cancer patients. Measured with immunoSEQ multiplex PCR; TCRdb has only the in-frame clones, and not every one. The table lists tens of thousands of clones, around four fifths of them singletons, with under 25% in the top ten. Sequencing used PBMCs. Receptor source: a woman aged 55-75 years with lung cancer. The conserved cysteine and the conserved F or W are not part of the CDR3 here.

V	CDR3
TRBV3-1/TRBV3-2	ASRRDTGSYEQY
TRBV10-3	AISDREGNEQF
TRBV11-2	ASSANSGQGILSGNTIY
TRBV19	ASLKSRSGRDEQF
TRBV3-1/TRBV3-2	ASSPGESTDTQY
TRBV7-2	ASSFGLNDYEQY
TRBV27	ASSSGVGGYT
TRBV10-2	ASTGRGFPEAF
TRBV9	ASSKTNLQYGYT
TRBV6-2/TRBV6-3	ASTPRPWNEQY
TRBV5-4	ASSLEGATNEKLF
TRBV6-5	ASSPLWGLGNTIY
TRBV24-1	ATSGGRLDNEQF
TRBV18	ASAPGESGNTIY
TRBV5-1	ASSARETQY
TRBV7-6	ASSTSSYNEQF
TRBV19	ASSTSTGGSSYEQY
TRBV4-2	ASSQRAGFSYEQY
TRBV2	ASRGTGIGTEAF
TRBV7-6	ASSYTDTQY
TRBV10-1	ASSGALAGGLASTDTQY
TRBV5-6	ASSSGTGSNTEAF
TRBV2	ASTWTVTAKNIQY
TRBV4-1	ASSQETVSRGSNYGYT
TRBV5-1	ASSLDISYGGYT
TRBV6-1	ASSDLGGRRGVGWADTQY
TRBV6-6	ASSRAGQGGGYEQY
TRBV27	ASSFQGAGNTEAF
TRBV7-2	ASSFGRVSTDTQY
TRBV6-6	ASSYPGLTNTGELF
TRBV5-6	ASSSSRWNTEAF
TRBV7-9	ASSAWDRGPPDTQY
TRBV5-1	ASSWDRGGPSYEQY
TRBV11-2	ASSFDMGSPLH
TRBV11-3	ASSLLDGNEQF
TRBV9	ASSATLSQGSTGELF
TRBV4-1	ASSPRTILSNQPQH
TRBV19	ASSMSGGVSTQY
TRBV18	ASSLSRVEAF
TRBV19	ASSSQGVYNEQF
TRBV12-3/TRBV12-4	ASSNSNYGYT
TRBV12-3/TRBV12-4	ASSLVSYTEAF
TRBV7-3	ASSSSRELF
TRBV3-1/TRBV3-2	ASSQGGYEQY
TRBV27	ASGYEQY
TRBV6-5	ASSYGRVTEAF
TRBV18	ASSPRVGPYEQY